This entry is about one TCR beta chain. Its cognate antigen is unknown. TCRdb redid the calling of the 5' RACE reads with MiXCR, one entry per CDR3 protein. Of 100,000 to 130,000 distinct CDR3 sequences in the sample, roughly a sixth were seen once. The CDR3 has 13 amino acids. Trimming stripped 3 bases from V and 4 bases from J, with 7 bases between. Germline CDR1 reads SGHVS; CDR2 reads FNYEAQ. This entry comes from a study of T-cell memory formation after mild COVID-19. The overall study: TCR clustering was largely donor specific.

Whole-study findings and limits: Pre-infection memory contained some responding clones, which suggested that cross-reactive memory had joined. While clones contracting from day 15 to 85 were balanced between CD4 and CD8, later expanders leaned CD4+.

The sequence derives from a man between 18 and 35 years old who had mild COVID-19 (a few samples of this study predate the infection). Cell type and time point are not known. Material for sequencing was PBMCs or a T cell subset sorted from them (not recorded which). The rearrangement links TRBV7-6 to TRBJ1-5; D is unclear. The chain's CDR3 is CASSFDGNQPQHF. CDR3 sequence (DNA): TGTGCCAGCAGCTTCGACGGTAATCAGCCCCAGCATTTT.